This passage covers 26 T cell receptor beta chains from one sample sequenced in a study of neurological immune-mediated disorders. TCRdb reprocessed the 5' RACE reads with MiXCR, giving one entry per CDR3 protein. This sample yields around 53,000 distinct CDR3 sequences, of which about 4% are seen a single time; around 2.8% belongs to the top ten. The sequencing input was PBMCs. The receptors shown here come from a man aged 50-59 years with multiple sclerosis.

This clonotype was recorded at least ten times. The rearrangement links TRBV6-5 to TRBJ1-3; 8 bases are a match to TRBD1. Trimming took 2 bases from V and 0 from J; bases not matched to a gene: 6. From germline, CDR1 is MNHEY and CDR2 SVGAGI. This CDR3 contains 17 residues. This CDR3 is CASSYGRQGSSGNTIYF. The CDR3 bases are TGTGCCAGCAGTTACGGTAGACAGGGGAGCTCTGGAAACACCATATATTTT.

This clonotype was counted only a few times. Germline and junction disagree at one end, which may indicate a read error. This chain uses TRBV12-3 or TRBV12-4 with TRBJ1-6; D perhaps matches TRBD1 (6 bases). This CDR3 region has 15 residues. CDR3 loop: CASSGGQFDNSPLNF. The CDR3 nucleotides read TGTGCCAGCAGTGGAGGACAGTTCGATAATTCACCCCTCAACTTT.

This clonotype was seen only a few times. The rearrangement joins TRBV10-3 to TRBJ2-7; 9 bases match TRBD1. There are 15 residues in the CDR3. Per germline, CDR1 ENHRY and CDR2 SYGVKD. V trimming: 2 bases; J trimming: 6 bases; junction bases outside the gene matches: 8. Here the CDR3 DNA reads TGTGCCATCAGTGAGGCCGGGACAGGGCGTCTCGAGCAGTACTTC. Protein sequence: CAISEAGTGRLEQYF.

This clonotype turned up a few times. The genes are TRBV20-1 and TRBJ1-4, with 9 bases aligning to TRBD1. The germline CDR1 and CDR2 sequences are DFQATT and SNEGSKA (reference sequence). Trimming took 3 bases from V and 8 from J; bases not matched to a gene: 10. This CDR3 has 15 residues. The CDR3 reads CSASTGDRVGEKLFF. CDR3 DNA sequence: TGCAGTGCTAGTACCGGGGACAGGGTTGGGGAAAAACTGTTTTTT.

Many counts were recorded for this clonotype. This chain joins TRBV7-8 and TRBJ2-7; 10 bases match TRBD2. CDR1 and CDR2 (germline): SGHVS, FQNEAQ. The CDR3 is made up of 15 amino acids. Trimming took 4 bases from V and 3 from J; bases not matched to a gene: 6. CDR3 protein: CASSSWTSGFYEQYF. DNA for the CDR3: TGTGCCAGCAGCTCCTGGACTAGCGGATTCTACGAGCAGTACTTC.

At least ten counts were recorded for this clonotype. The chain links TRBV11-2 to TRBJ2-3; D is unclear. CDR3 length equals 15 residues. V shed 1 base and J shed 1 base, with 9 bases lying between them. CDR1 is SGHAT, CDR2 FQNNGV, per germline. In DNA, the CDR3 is TGTGCCAGCAGCTTAGGGCTGTTGGGCACAGATACGCAGTATTTT. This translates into CASSLGLLGTDTQYF.

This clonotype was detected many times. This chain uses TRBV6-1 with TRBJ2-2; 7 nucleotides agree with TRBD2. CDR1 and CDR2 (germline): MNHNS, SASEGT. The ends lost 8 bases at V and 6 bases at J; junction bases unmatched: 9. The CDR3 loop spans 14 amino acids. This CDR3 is CASREAGESGELFF. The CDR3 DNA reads TGTGCCAGCCGCGAGGCGGGAGAATCCGGGGAGCTGTTTTTT.

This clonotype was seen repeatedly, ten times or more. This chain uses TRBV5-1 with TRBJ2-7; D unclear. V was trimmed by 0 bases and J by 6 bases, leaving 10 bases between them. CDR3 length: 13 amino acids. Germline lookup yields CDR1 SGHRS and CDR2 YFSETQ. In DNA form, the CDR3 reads TGCGCCAGCAGCTTGGATCGCCCCGCCGAGCAGTACTTC. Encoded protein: CASSLDRPAEQYF.

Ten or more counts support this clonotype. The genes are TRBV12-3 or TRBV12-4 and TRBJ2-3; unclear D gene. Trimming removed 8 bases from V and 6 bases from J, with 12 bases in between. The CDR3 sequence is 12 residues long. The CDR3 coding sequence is TGTGCCAGCGGTGCAAACCTGGATACGCAGTATTTT. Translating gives CASGANLDTQYF.

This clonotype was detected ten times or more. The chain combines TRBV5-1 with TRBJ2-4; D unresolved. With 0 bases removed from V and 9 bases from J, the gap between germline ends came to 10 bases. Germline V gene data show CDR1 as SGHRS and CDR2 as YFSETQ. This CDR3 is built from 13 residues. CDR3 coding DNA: TGCGCCAGCAGCTTGGCAGGAGAAGGCATTCAGTACTTC. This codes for CASSLAGEGIQYF.

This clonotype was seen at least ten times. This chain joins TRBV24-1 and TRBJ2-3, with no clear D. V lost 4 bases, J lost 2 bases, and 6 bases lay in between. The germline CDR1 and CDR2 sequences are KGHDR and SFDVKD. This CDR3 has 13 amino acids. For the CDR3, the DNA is TGTGCCACCAGTGAGGAGATCACAGATACGCAGTATTTT. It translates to CATSEEITDTQYF.

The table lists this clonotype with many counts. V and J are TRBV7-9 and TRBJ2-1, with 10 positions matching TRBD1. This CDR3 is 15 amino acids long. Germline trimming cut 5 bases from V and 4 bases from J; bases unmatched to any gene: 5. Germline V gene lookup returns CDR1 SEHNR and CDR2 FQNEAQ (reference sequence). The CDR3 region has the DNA TGTGCCAGCAGCATGACAGGGGGCGCTTACAATGAGCAGTTCTTC. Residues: CASSMTGGAYNEQFF. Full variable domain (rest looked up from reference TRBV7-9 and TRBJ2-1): DTGVSQNPRHKITKRGQNVTFRCDPISEHNRLYWYRQTLGQGPEFLTYFQNEAQLEKSRLLSDRFSAERPKGSFSTLEIQRTEQGDSAMYLCASSMTGGAYNEQFFGPGTRLTVL.

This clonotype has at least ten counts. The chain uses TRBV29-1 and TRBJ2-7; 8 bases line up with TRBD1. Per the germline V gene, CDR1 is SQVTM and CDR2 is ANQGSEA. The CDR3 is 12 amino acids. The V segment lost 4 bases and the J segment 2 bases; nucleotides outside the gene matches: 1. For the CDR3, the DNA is TGCAGCGTTGGACAGGGGACCTACGAGCAGTACTTC. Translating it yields CSVGQGTYEQYF.

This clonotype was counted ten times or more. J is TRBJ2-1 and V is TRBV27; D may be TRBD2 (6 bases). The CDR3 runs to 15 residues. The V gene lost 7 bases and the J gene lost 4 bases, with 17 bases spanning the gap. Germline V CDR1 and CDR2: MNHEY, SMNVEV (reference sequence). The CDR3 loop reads CASTEGSGPYNEQFF. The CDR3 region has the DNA TGTGCCAGCACGGAGGGGAGCGGACCTTACAATGAGCAGTTCTTC.

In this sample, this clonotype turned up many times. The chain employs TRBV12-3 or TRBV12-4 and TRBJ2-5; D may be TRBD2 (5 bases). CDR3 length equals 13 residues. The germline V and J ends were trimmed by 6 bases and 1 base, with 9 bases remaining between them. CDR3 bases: TGTGCCAGCAGGGTTGGGAGCCAAGAGACCCAGTACTTC. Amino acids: CASRVGSQETQYF.

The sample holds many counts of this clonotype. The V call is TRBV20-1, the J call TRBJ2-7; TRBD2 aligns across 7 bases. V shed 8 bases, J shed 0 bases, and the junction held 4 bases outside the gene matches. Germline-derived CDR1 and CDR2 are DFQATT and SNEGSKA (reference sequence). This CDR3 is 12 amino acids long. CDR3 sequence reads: CSPRTSSYEQYF. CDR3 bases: TGCAGTCCCCGGACTAGCTCCTACGAGCAGTACTTC.

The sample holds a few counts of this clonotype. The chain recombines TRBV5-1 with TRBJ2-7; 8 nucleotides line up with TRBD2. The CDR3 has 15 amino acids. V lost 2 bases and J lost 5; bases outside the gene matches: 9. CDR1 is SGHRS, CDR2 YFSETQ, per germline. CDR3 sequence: CASSLYSGTSNEQYF. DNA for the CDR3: TGCGCCAGCAGCTTATATTCCGGGACTAGTAACGAGCAGTACTTC. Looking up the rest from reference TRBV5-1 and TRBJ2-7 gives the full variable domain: KAGVTQTPRYLIKTRGQQVTLSCSPISGHRSVSWYQQTPGQGLQFLFEYFSETQRNKGNFPGRFSGRQFSNSRSEMNVSTLELGDSALYLCASSLYSGTSNEQYFGPGTRLTVT.

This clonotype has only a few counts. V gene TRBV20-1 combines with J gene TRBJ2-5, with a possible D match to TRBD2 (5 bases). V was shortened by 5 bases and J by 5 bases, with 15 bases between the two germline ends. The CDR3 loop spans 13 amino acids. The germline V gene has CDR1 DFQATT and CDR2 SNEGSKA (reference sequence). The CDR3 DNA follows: TGCAGTGCTCCCGGGGAAAGGGCGGAGACCCAGTACTTC. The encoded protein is CSAPGERAETQYF.

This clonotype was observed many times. This CDR3 reads CASSLGQGMNTEAFF. The CDR3 region has the DNA TGTGCCAGCTCACTAGGACAGGGGATGAACACTGAAGCTTTCTTT. The chain carries TRBV18 and TRBJ1-1, with 9 nucleotides matching TRBD1. J was trimmed by 0 bases and V by 4 bases; bases with no gene match: 3. The CDR3 is 15 residues long. The V gene's germline CDR1 is KGHSH and CDR2 LQKENI. Supplemented by reference TRBV18 and TRBJ1-1, the full variable domain reads NAGVMQNPRHLVRRRGQEARLRCSPMKGHSHVYWYRQLPEEGLKFMVYLQKENIIDESGMPKERFSAEFPKEGPSILRIQQVVRGDSAAYFCASSLGQGMNTEAFFGQGTRLTVV.

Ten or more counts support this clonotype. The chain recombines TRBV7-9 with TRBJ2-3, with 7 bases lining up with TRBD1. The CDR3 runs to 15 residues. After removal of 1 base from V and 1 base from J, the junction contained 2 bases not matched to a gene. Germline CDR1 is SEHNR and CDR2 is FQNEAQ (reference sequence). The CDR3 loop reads CASSLDRGRTDTQYF. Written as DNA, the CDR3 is TGTGCCAGCAGCTTAGACAGGGGTCGCACAGATACGCAGTATTTT.

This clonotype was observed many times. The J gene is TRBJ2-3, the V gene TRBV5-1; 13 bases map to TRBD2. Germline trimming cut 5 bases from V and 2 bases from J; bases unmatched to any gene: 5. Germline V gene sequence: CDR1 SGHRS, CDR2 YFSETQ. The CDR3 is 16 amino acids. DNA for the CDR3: TGCGCCAGCAGAAACGGACTAGCGGGGGACACAGATACGCAGTATTTT. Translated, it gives CASRNGLAGDTDTQYF. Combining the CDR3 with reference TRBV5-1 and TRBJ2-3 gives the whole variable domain KAGVTQTPRYLIKTRGQQVTLSCSPISGHRSVSWYQQTPGQGLQFLFEYFSETQRNKGNFPGRFSGRQFSNSRSEMNVSTLELGDSALYLCASRNGLAGDTDTQYFGPGTRLTVL.

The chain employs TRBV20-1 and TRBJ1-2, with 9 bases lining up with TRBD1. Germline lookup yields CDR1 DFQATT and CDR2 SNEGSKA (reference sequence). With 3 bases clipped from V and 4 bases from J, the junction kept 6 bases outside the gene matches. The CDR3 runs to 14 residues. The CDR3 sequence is CSASGTGTFYGYTF. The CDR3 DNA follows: TGCAGTGCTAGCGGGACAGGGACCTTCTATGGCTACACCTTC.

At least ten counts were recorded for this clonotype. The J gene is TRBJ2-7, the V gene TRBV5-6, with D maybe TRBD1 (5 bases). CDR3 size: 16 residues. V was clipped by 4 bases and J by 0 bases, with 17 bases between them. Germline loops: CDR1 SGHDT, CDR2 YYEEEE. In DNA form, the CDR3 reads TGTGCCAGCAGCCCGACAGTGGGTCTAAGCTCCTACGAGCAGTACTTC. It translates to CASSPTVGLSSYEQYF.

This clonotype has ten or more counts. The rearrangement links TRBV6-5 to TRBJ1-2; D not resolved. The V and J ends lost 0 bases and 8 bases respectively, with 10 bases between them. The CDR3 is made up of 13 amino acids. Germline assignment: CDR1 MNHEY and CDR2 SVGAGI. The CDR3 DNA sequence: TGTGCCAGCAGTTACTCGACAATAGCGGGCTACACCTTC. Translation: CASSYSTIAGYTF.

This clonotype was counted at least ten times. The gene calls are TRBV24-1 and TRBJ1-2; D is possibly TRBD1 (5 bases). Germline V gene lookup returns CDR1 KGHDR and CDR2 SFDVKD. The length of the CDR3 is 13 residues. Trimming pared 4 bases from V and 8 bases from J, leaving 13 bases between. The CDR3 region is CATSEGSWGGYTF. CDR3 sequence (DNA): TGTGCCACCAGTGAGGGTTCTTGGGGCGGCTACACCTTC.

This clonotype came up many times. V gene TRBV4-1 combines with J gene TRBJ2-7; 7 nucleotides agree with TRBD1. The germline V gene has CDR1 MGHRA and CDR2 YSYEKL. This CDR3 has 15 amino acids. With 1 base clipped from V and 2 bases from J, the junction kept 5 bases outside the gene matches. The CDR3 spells CASSQVQGDPYEQYF. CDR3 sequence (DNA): TGCGCCAGCAGCCAAGTTCAGGGGGATCCCTACGAGCAGTACTTC.